These T cell receptor beta chains were read from a single sample in a study of response to subunit inactivated influenza vaccine. TCRdb called the RT-PCR reads again in MiXCR, with one record for every CDR3 protein. In the table there are hundreds of thousands of distinct CDR3 sequences, over 9.5% of which are singletons. Sequenced here: PBMCs from blood, sampled on the day of vaccination. These receptors all come from a man aged 45-65 years who received an inactivated influenza vaccine. Both conserved end residues are part of each CDR3. The D gene is left open where the match is weak. The listing skips clone size in some rows; elsewhere it reads once, few, many or a size class.

.	12	TRBV20-1	few	TRBJ2-7	CSALGSPYEQYF	TGCAGTGCGTTGGGGTCGCCCTACGAGCAGTACTTC
TRBD1	13	TRBV7-3	.	TRBJ2-7	CASSSGTGGEQYF	TGTGCCAGCAGCTCCGGGACAGGCGGCGAGCAGTACTTC
TRBD2	14	TRBV28	few	TRBJ2-7	CASQSSGSAYEQYF	TGTGCCAGCCAGTCTAGCGGGAGCGCCTACGAGCAGTACTTC
TRBD2	16	TRBV11-2	.	TRBJ2-1	CASSLGGSGTYNEQFF	TGTGCCAGCAGCTTGGGCGGGAGTGGAACCTACAATGAGCAGTTCTTC
.	15	TRBV27	many	TRBJ2-5	CASAPEGGLQETQYF	TGTGCCAGCGCCCCAGAGGGGGGCCTTCAAGAGACCCAGTACTTC
.	16	TRBV20-1	few	TRBJ2-2	CSASPRHGRFPGELFF	TGCAGTGCTAGCCCAAGGCACGGACGGTTTCCCGGGGAGCTGTTTTTT
.	14	TRBV4-3	.	TRBJ2-5	CASSQEAGQETQYF	TGCGCCAGCAGCCAAGAAGCAGGTCAAGAGACCCAGTACTTC
TRBD2	15	TRBV27	.	TRBJ2-2	CASGRSGGGAGELFF	TGTGCCAGCGGACGGAGCGGGGGTGGGGCCGGGGAGCTGTTTTTT
.	13	TRBV18	few	TRBJ1-5	CASSPDMNQPQHF	TGTGCCAGCTCACCAGACATGAATCAGCCCCAGCATTTT
TRBD2	15	TRBV6-2/TRBV6-3	.	TRBJ2-7	CASSFPRLASYEQYF	TGTGCCAGCAGTTTCCCGCGACTAGCTTCCTACGAGCAGTACTTC
.	14	TRBV12-3/TRBV12-4	.	TRBJ2-7	CASSFAGSPYEQYF	TGTGCCAGCAGTTTTGCGGGGTCGCCGTACGAGCAGTACTTC